This T cell receptor beta chain is drawn from a study of shared clonotypes between healthy human individuals. Study-level findings and limits: Larger estimated richness was generally seen in naive subsets than in memory subsets.

Generated by immunoSEQ multiplex PCR, the TCRdb table keeps only in-frame clones and is missing some. Counted here are 850,000 to 1,200,000 clones, 65% to 80% occurring once; the ten biggest clones make up 1.4%. Of note for this clone: Its matching antigen is unknown.

The CDR3 spans 16 residues. J gave up 0 bases and V 0 bases, and 2 bases lay outside the gene matches. Germline CDR1 is SGHNT and CDR2 is YYREEE (reference sequence). The sequence came from a man aged 18 to 35 in good health. Material for sequencing was memory CD4+ T cells sorted from blood. Regarding subset: CD45RA-negative fraction. The rearrangement links TRBV5-4 to TRBJ2-1; the match to TRBD2 covers 8 bases. In nucleotides, the CDR3 is TGTGCCAGCAGCTTGGCAAGCGGGGGCTCCTACAATGAGCAGTTCTTC. Protein product: CASSLASGGSYNEQFF.